These 30 T cell receptor beta chains originate from one sample sequenced in a study of T-cell reconstitution after alpha-beta-depleted transplantation in children (TCRdb year 2016). Libraries were constructed by PCR. The run used an Illumina HiSeq 2500. Molecular barcoding was employed in the preparation of TCR libraries, with unique molecular identifiers being used to normalize TCRbeta repertoire quantification. In-frame beta chains were kept once TCRdb had trimmed the public reads at Q25 with fastp and called clones with MiXCR. Each entry is one CDR3 protein sequence, shown with its most common DNA and genes. In this sample the table shows some 240,000 distinct CDR3 sequences, about 8.8% of which occur a single time. The leading ten clones occupy 5% to 5.5% of the sample. The starting material was PBMCs from the stem cell graft donor, obtained from the stem cell graft. The receptors originated from a human donor who donated a stem cell graft to a child with SCID.

This clonotype was picked up many times. The chain links TRBV5-6 to TRBJ2-7, with D perhaps TRBD1 (6 bases). The CDR3 spans 15 residues. Trimming stripped 4 bases from V and 2 bases from J, with 16 bases between. Germline lookup yields CDR1 SGHDT and CDR2 YYEEEE. This CDR3 reads CASSQDRPLPYEQYF. The DNA for the CDR3 is TGTGCCAGCAGCCAAGACAGGCCATTGCCCTACGAGCAGTACTTC. Combining the CDR3 with reference TRBV5-6 and TRBJ2-7 gives the whole variable domain DAGVTQSPTHLIKTRGQQVTLRCSPKSGHDTVSWYQQALGQGPQFIFQYYEEEERQRGNFPDRFSGHQFPNYSSELNVNALLLGDSALYLCASSQDRPLPYEQYFGPGTRLTVT.

Many counts were recorded for this clonotype. The chain has TRBV14 and TRBJ1-1, with 9 bases that match TRBD1. CDR3 size: 20 residues. Germline V gene lookup returns CDR1 SGHDN and CDR2 FVKESK. Losses at the gene ends were 0 bases for V and 2 bases for J; bases not matched to a gene: 16. The DNA of the CDR3 is TGTGCCAGCAGCCAAGATCGGAAGGGACAGGGAGCAGTCGTCAACACTGAAGCTTTCTTT. Translated, it gives CASSQDRKGQGAVVNTEAFF.

This clonotype was detected a few times. A much bigger clone sits one base away, suggesting this may be a read error. V gene TRBV20-1 combines with J gene TRBJ1-1; tentative D call: TRBD1 (6 bases). Germline CDR1 reads DFQATT; CDR2 reads SNEGSKA (reference sequence). This CDR3 spans 18 amino acids. The CDR3 loop is CCARDTRGRGLRDTEAFF. In DNA form, the CDR3 reads TGCTGTGCTAGAGATACGCGGGGGCGAGGATTGCGGGACACTGAAGCTTTCTTT.

The chain joins TRBV6-1 to TRBJ1-6, with 11 bases matching TRBD1. V shed 0 bases, J shed 9 bases, and the junction held 1 base outside the gene matches. The germline gives CDR1 MNHNS, CDR2 SASEGT. This CDR3 is built from 15 residues. The CDR3 protein is CASSEAGTGGSPLHF. The CDR3 DNA is TGTGCCAGCAGTGAAGCGGGGACAGGGGGTTCACCCCTCCACTTT.

This clonotype showed up many times. This chain joins TRBV12-3 or TRBV12-4 and TRBJ1-4; D is ambiguous. V lost 6 bases and J lost 0, with 8 bases in between. This CDR3 contains 14 residues. CDR3 residues: CASSSVATNEKLFF. The DNA of the CDR3 is TGTGCCAGCAGCTCGGTCGCAACTAATGAAAAACTGTTTTTT.

This clonotype was detected many times. This chain joins TRBV5-1 and TRBJ2-1, with D unresolved. The germline V gene has CDR1 SGHRS and CDR2 YFSETQ. The CDR3 covers 15 residues. V lost 3 bases, J lost 0 bases, and 10 bases lay in between. The CDR3 DNA follows: TGCGCCAGCAGCTGGGATGGCAGCTCCTACAATGAGCAGTTCTTC. Amino acids: CASSWDGSSYNEQFF.

This clonotype was seen many times. V gene TRBV3-1 combines with J gene TRBJ2-5; D may be TRBD1 or TRBD2 (6 bases each). The CDR3 covers 14 residues. From germline, CDR1 is LGHDT and CDR2 YNNKEL (reference sequence). V lost 0 bases to trimming and J lost 5 bases, with 10 bases between them. DNA of the CDR3: TGTGCCAGCAGCCAAGATCCGGGGGCGGAGACCCAGTACTTC. It translates to CASSQDPGAETQYF.

This clonotype was seen many times. The chain carries TRBV11-2 and TRBJ2-3; D unclear. V lost 1 base to trimming and J lost 3 bases, with 11 bases between them. This CDR3 contains 15 residues. Germline V gene lookup returns CDR1 SGHAT and CDR2 FQNNGV. In nucleotides, the CDR3 is TGTGCCAGCAGCTTAGGGCTAGTTGAGACAGATACGCAGTATTTT. Translating gives CASSLGLVETDTQYF. Full variable domain (rest looked up from reference TRBV11-2 and TRBJ2-3): EAGVAQSPRYKIIEKRQSVAFWCNPISGHATLYWYQQILGQGPKLLIQFQNNGVVDDSQLPKDRFSAERLKGVDSTLKIQPAKLEDSAVYLCASSLGLVETDTQYFGPGTRLTVL.

This clonotype was seen ten or more times. V gene TRBV20-1 combines with J gene TRBJ2-1; 14 nucleotides align to TRBD2. This CDR3 has 16 residues. Germline CDR1 is DFQATT and CDR2 is SNEGSKA (reference sequence). With V trimmed by 2 bases and J by 4 bases, 4 bases remained unmatched. The CDR3 sequence: CSARSRLAGGYNEQFF. CDR3 coding DNA: TGCAGTGCTAGATCGCGACTAGCGGGGGGGTACAATGAGCAGTTCTTC.

This clonotype was seen repeatedly, ten times or more. The chain uses TRBV28 and TRBJ2-7; D might be TRBD1 (5 bases). With 1 base removed from V and 0 bases from J, the gap between germline ends came to 22 bases. Looked up from germline, CDR1 is MDHEN and CDR2 is SYDVKM. The CDR3 is 19 residues long. The CDR3 region is CASSLFYDPQGPLSYEQYF. CDR3 DNA: TGTGCCAGCAGTTTATTCTACGACCCTCAGGGCCCGCTCTCCTACGAGCAGTACTTC.

This clonotype was counted at least ten times. The chain couples TRBV5-1 to TRBJ2-2; TRBD2 might be the D (5 bases). Germline V gene data show CDR1 as SGHRS and CDR2 as YFSETQ. The CDR3 consists of 16 residues. Deletions cut 5 bases from V and 2 bases from J, with 16 bases between. The CDR3 loop reads CASRREQPINTGELFF. The CDR3 DNA follows: TGCGCCAGCAGGAGGGAACAGCCTATTAACACCGGGGAGCTGTTTTTT.

The genes are TRBV20-1 and TRBJ2-2, with 8 bases aligning to TRBD1. CDR1 is DFQATT and CDR2 is SNEGSKA in the germline V gene (reference sequence). There are 14 residues in the CDR3. The V segment lost 4 bases and the J segment 4 bases; nucleotides outside the gene matches: 5. This CDR3 is CSAIHTGGTGELFF. Here the CDR3 DNA reads TGCAGTGCTATACATACAGGGGGCACCGGGGAGCTGTTTTTT.

There are many counts of this clonotype. The chain links TRBV29-1 to TRBJ2-7; no clear D. This CDR3 has 12 residues. The germline V gene has CDR1 SQVTM and CDR2 ANQGSEA. V was shortened by 1 base and J by 0 bases, with 4 bases between the two germline ends. The CDR3 bases are TGCAGCGTTGAAGCGGACTCCTACGAGCAGTACTTC. It specifies CSVEADSYEQYF.

This clonotype came up many times. This chain links TRBV12-3 or TRBV12-4 with TRBJ2-1; a weak D match, TRBD2 (6 bases). V was cut by 5 bases and J by 9 bases, with 11 bases left in between. The CDR3 has 12 amino acids. Here the CDR3 DNA reads TGTGCCAGCAGTGGGACTTGGGTTGAGCAGTTCTTC. Encoded protein: CASSGTWVEQFF.

This clonotype occurred many times. The CDR3 sequence: CASSYQGGTEQYF. The CDR3 DNA follows: TGTGCCAGCAGCTATCAGGGTGGGACCGAGCAGTACTTC. This rearrangement joins TRBV7-3 to TRBJ2-7; either TRBD1 or TRBD2 may fit D (5 bases each). The V gene's germline CDR1 is SGHTA and CDR2 FQGTGA. The CDR3 spans 13 residues. Trimming shortened V by 4 bases and J by 6 bases, and 13 bases separated the two germline ends.

J is TRBJ2-6 and V is TRBV5-1; D call uncertain. Germline CDR1 is SGHRS and CDR2 is YFSETQ. The V gene lost 0 bases and the J gene lost 0 bases, with 10 bases spanning the gap. The CDR3 has 17 amino acids. In DNA form, the CDR3 reads TGCGCCAGCAGCTTGGGCCCACAGAGCTCTGGGGCCAACGTCCTGACTTTC. It codes for CASSLGPQSSGANVLTF.

This clonotype was seen at least ten times. The chain couples TRBV11-2 to TRBJ2-7, with TRBD1 matching over 8 bases. The V gene end was trimmed by 4 bases and the J gene end by 0 bases; junction bases not matched to a gene: 5. Germline V lookup: CDR1 SGHAT, CDR2 FQNNGV. The CDR3 has 15 amino acids. The CDR3 coding sequence is TGTGCCAGCAGCTCCCCCGACAGGGGCTCCTACGAGCAGTACTTC. Translating it yields CASSSPDRGSYEQYF.

There are many counts of this clonotype. This chain connects TRBV28 to TRBJ2-7; 7 bases agree with TRBD1. CDR1 is MDHEN, CDR2 SYDVKM, per germline. The CDR3 sequence is 15 residues long. V dropped 4 bases and J dropped 1; count of bases not matched to a gene: 7. The CDR3 nucleotides are TGTGCCAGCAGTTACCGGGACAGACCATCCTACGAGCAGTACTTC. As protein: CASSYRDRPSYEQYF. Complete variable domain (other parts from reference TRBV28 and TRBJ2-7): DVKVTQSSRYLVKRTGEKVFLECVQDMDHENMFWYRQDPGLGLRLIYFSYDVKMKEKGDIPEGYSVSREKKERFSLILESASTNQTSMYLCASSYRDRPSYEQYFGPGTRLTVT.

This clonotype was recorded at least ten times. V usage is TRBV19 and J usage is TRBJ1-1, with 7 bases that match TRBD1. Trimming cost V 3 bases and J 4 bases; bases outside gene matches: 11. CDR3 length: 16 residues. Germline CDR1 is LNHDA and CDR2 is SQIVND (reference sequence). The CDR3 loop reads CASSMANRGGGTEAFF. The CDR3 nucleotides read TGTGCCAGTAGTATGGCCAACAGGGGAGGGGGCACTGAAGCTTTCTTT. The full variable domain, rest sourced from reference TRBV19 and TRBJ1-1, is DGGITQSPKYLFRKEGQNVTLSCEQNLNHDAMYWYRQDPGQGLRLIYYSQIVNDFQKGDIAEGYSVSREKKESFPLTVTSAQKNPTAFYLCASSMANRGGGTEAFFGQGTRLTVV.

This clonotype was counted at least ten times. The chain couples TRBV3-1 to TRBJ2-1; 12 nucleotides agree with TRBD2. The CDR3 extends over 14 amino acids. V trimming: 4 bases; J trimming: 9 bases; junction bases outside the gene matches: 4. CDR1 and CDR2 (germline): LGHDT, YNNKEL (reference sequence). The CDR3 here is CASSPLAGGPEQFF. The CDR3 region has the DNA TGTGCCAGCAGCCCCCTAGCGGGGGGGCCTGAGCAGTTCTTC.

This clonotype showed up many times. The chain carries TRBV7-8 and TRBJ2-6, with D possibly matching TRBD1 (6 bases). The CDR3 has 18 amino acids. V lost 6 bases and J lost 4, with 22 bases in between. The germline gives CDR1 SGHVS, CDR2 FQNEAQ. DNA for the CDR3: TGTGCCAGCAGATTCGTACAGGGATCCGCACTCGGGGCCAACGTCCTGACTTTC. This translates into CASRFVQGSALGANVLTF.

This clonotype came up a few times. A much larger clone is a single base away; this may be a read error. CDR3 sequence reads: CASSYSMEQGYGYPF. Here the CDR3 DNA reads TGTGCCAGCAGTTACTCGATGGAACAGGGGTATGGCTACCCCTTC. The chain uses TRBV6-5 and TRBJ1-2; TRBD1 matches at 7 bases. Germline values: CDR1 MNHEY, CDR2 SVGAGI. This CDR3 comprises 15 residues.

This clonotype was observed at least ten times. CDR3 nucleotides: TGCAGCGTTGAACAGGGGGCTTCTGGAAACACCATATATTTT. Encoded protein: CSVEQGASGNTIYF. The J gene is TRBJ1-3, the V gene TRBV29-1; 8 nucleotides match TRBD1. From germline, CDR1 is SQVTM and CDR2 ANQGSEA. The CDR3 extends over 14 amino acids. Trimming at V came to 2 bases and at J to 1 base, leaving 1 base not matched to a gene.

Ten or more counts support this clonotype. The chain joins TRBV7-2 to TRBJ2-3; 7 nucleotides match TRBD1. Trimming at V came to 0 bases and at J to 1 base, leaving 7 bases not matched to a gene. Germline loops: CDR1 SGHTA, CDR2 FQGNSA. The CDR3 loop spans 17 amino acids. Written as DNA, the CDR3 is TGTGCCAGCAGCTTAGCGGAAACAGGGGACGGCACAGATACGCAGTATTTT. Residues: CASSLAETGDGTDTQYF.

The table lists this clonotype with many counts. The chain carries TRBV6-2 or TRBV6-3 and TRBJ2-3, with a weak D call TRBD1 (6 bases). Germline V gene data show CDR1 as MNHEY and CDR2 as SVGEGT. The CDR3 loop spans 14 amino acids. V lost 5 bases to trimming and J lost 4 bases, with 13 bases between them. The CDR3 loop is CASSDTWGPDTQYF. CDR3 nucleotides: TGTGCCAGCAGTGATACGTGGGGGCCAGATACGCAGTATTTT.

This clonotype was recorded many times. CDR3 DNA sequence: TGTGCCAGCAGCCTAAGGGGCGGATCGACCACCGGGGAGCTGTTTTTT. It yields the protein CASSLRGGSTTGELFF. The chain has TRBV7-2 and TRBJ2-2; D might be TRBD1 (5 bases). CDR3 size: 16 residues. CDR1 and CDR2 (germline): SGHTA, FQGNSA. V lost 5 bases and J 4 bases, leaving 17 bases between the germline ends.

This clonotype occurred many times. The chain has TRBV12-5 and TRBJ2-1, with 8 bases fitting TRBD1. The length of the CDR3 is 17 residues. The germline CDR1 and CDR2 sequences are LGHNT and FRNRAP. V gave up 0 bases and J gave up 2 bases; unmatched junction bases: 6. CDR3: CASGLVQGRGPYNEQFF. CDR3 coding DNA: TGTGCTAGTGGTTTGGTACAGGGCAGGGGGCCCTACAATGAGCAGTTCTTC.

There are many counts of this clonotype. V usage is TRBV9 and J usage is TRBJ2-3; D perhaps matches TRBD2 (6 bases). The CDR3 runs 15 residues. V was pared by 4 bases and J by 0 bases, with 12 bases between. Per the germline V gene, CDR1 is SGDLS and CDR2 is YYNGEE. CDR3: CASSYAGISTDTQYF. CDR3 sequence (DNA): TGTGCCAGCAGCTACGCGGGGATCAGCACAGATACGCAGTATTTT.

At least ten counts were recorded for this clonotype. The J gene is TRBJ2-2, the V gene TRBV3-1, with D perhaps TRBD2 (5 bases). CDR1 LGHDT and CDR2 YNNKEL come from the germline V gene (reference sequence). This CDR3 comprises 16 residues. Trimming pared 1 base from V and 6 bases from J, leaving 15 bases between. The CDR3 here is CASSQVEGIDAGELFF. The DNA for the CDR3 is TGTGCCAGCAGCCAAGTCGAGGGAATAGACGCCGGGGAGCTGTTTTTT.

At least ten counts were recorded for this clonotype. This sequence joins TRBV5-1 and TRBJ2-7; 9 bases align to TRBD1. J was trimmed by 5 bases and V by 0 bases; bases with no gene match: 3. The CDR3 is made up of 14 amino acids. Germline V lookup: CDR1 SGHRS, CDR2 YFSETQ. The CDR3 reads CASSLVGQGDEQYF. The CDR3 DNA reads as TGCGCCAGCAGCTTGGTGGGACAGGGTGACGAGCAGTACTTC.